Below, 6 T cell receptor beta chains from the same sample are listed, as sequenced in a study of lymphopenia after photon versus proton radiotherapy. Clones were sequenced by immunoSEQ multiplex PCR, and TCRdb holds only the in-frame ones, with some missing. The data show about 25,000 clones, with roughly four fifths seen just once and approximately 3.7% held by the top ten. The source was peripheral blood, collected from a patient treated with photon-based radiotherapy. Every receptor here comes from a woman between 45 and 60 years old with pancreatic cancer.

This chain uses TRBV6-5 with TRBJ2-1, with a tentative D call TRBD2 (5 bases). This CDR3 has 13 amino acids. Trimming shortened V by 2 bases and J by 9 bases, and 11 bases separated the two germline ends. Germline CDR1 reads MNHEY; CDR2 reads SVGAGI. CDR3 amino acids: CASSYPSWGEQFF. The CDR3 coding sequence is TGTGCCAGCAGTTACCCTAGCTGGGGTGAGCAGTTCTTC.

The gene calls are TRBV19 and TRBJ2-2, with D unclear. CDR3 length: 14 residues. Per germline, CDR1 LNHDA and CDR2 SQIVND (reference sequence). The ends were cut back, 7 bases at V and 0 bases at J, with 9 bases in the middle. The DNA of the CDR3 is TGTGCCAGTACCCATCGGACGAACACCGGGGAGCTGTTTTTT. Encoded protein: CASTHRTNTGELFF.

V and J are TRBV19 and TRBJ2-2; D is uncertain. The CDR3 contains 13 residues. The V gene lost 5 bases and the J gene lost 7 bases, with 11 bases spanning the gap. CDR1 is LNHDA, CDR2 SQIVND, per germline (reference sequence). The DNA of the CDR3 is TGTGCCAGTAGTGCCCTTTTGGGCGGGGAGCTGTTTTTT. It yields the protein CASSALLGGELFF.

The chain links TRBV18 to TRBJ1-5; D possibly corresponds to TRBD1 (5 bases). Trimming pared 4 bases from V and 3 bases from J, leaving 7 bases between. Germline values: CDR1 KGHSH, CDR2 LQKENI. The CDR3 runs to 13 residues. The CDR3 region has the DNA TGTGCCAGCTCACAGACAGACAATCAGCCCCAGCATTTT. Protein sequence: CASSQTDNQPQHF.

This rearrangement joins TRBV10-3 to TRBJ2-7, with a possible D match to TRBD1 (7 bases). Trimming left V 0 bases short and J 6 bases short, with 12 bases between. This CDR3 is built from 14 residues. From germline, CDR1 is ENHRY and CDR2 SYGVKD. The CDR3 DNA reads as TGTGCCATCAGTGAGTCTGGAGGGGGCGGCGAGCAGTACTTC. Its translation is CAISESGGGGEQYF.

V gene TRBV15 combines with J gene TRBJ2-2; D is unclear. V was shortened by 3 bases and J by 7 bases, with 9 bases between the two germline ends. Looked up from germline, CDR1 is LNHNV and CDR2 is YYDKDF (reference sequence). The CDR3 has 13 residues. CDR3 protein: CATSSGRGGELFF. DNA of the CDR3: TGTGCCACCAGCAGTGGCCGAGGCGGGGAGCTGTTTTTT.